Listed below are T cell receptor beta chains from one sample, sequenced in a study of cytomegalovirus exposure and HLA in healthy donors. Assay: immunoSEQ multiplex PCR; the TCRdb copy retains only in-frame clones and omits some. The sample holds approximately 97,000 clones, roughly four fifths seen once. The sequencing sample was made of PBMCs. The receptors derive from a man aged 40-49 years in good health and CMV-seronegative. The CDR3 runs from the conserved cysteine through the conserved F or W. The D gene is left open where the match is weak. The size entry is marked missing in some rows and otherwise reads once, few, many or a size class.

d_gene,v_gene,j_gene,abundance,CDR3aa,CDR3nt
.,TRBV5-1,TRBJ1-3,.,CASSPGGSGNTIYF,TGCGCCAGCAGCCCGGGGGGCTCCGGAAACACCATATATTTT
.,TRBV6-1,TRBJ1-1,.,CASSRVNTEAFF,TGTGCCAGCAGTCGGGTGAACACTGAAGCTTTCTTT
TRBD1,TRBV10-3,TRBJ1-6,.,CATSGQGDYNSPLHF,TGTGCCACTTCGGGACAGGGAGACTATAATTCACCCCTCCACTTT
.,TRBV4-3,TRBJ2-1,.,CASSQDAGNNEQFF,TGCGCCAGCAGCCAAGATGCGGGGAACAATGAGCAGTTCTTC
.,TRBV7-8,TRBJ1-2,.,CASSLSPGFYGYTF,TGTGCCAGCAGCTTATCCCCAGGGTTCTATGGCTACACCTTC
.,TRBV7-8,TRBJ1-1,.,CASSPWTQAFF,TGTGCCAGCAGCCCTTGGACTCAAGCTTTCTTT
.,TRBV5-8,TRBJ2-7,few,CASSYSYEQYF,TGTGCCAGCAGCTACAGCTACGAGCAGTACTTC
.,TRBV7-6,TRBJ1-4,.,CASSPIGGGTGRQANEKLFF,TGTGCCAGCAGCCCCATTGGGGGCGGTACCGGCCGACAAGCAAATGAAAAACTGTTTTTT
.,TRBV4-1,TRBJ2-7,.,CASSPRQGSYEQYF,TGCGCCAGCAGCCCGCGTCAGGGCTCCTACGAGCAGTACTTC
TRBD1,TRBV5-5,TRBJ1-1,.,CASGTRGRGTEAFF,TGTGCCAGCGGAACCAGGGGGCGGGGCACTGAAGCTTTCTTT
.,TRBV5-6,TRBJ2-7,.,CASSLGLNRGEQYF,TGTGCCAGCAGCTTGGGCCTAAATAGGGGCGAGCAGTACTTC
.,TRBV7-2,TRBJ1-5,.,CASSLGHLTNQPQHF,TGTGCCAGCAGCTTAGGACACCTAACGAATCAGCCCCAGCATTTT
.,TRBV2,TRBJ2-1,.,CASSEAWTFVEGGSRVGNEQFF,TGTGCCAGCAGTGAAGCTTGGACTTTTGTGGAGGGTGGGAGTAGGGTTGGTAATGAGCAGTTCTTC
TRBD1,TRBV27,TRBJ2-7,.,CASSSRQGSYEQYF,TGTGCCAGCAGTTCACGACAGGGGTCCTACGAGCAGTACTTC
TRBD2,TRBV5-6,TRBJ2-3,.,CASSPRLAGGMDTQYF,TGTGCCAGCAGCCCTCGACTAGCGGGGGGCATGGATACGCAGTATTTT
TRBD1,TRBV11-2,TRBJ2-5,.,CASSFRTGGIETQYF,TGTGCCAGCAGCTTCAGGACAGGGGGGATAGAGACCCAGTACTTC
.,TRBV21-1,TRBJ1-6,.,CASSKSGELHF,TGTGCCAGCAGCAAATCAGGGGAACTCCACTTT
.,TRBV11-2,TRBJ2-7,.,CASSSRTAATTRSYEQYF,TGTGCCAGCAGCTCACGGACAGCAGCCACTACTCGATCCTACGAGCAGTACTTC
TRBD1,TRBV15,TRBJ2-3,.,CATSRGPPGQGADTQYF,TGTGCCACCAGCAGAGGTCCTCCGGGACAGGGAGCAGATACGCAGTATTTT
TRBD2,TRBV2,TRBJ2-5,.,CASSQTSGEETQYF,TGTGCCAGCAGTCAAACTAGCGGGGAAGAGACCCAGTACTTC
TRBD1,TRBV28,TRBJ2-7,.,CASSSGQGIYEQYF,TGTGCCAGCAGTTCGGGACAGGGGATTTACGAGCAGTACTTC
TRBD2,TRBV19,TRBJ2-1,.,CASSRTSGGVYEQFF,TGTGCCAGTAGTCGGACTAGCGGGGGGGTCTATGAGCAGTTCTTC
.,TRBV18,TRBJ2-5,.,CASSPKDYQETQYF,TGTGCCAGCTCACCTAAGGACTATCAAGAGACCCAGTACTTC
.,TRBV27,TRBJ1-4,.,CATPGGRPTNEKLFF,TGTGCCACCCCGGGCGGGAGGCCCACTAATGAAAAACTGTTTTTT
.,TRBV5-1,TRBJ1-2,.,CASSRTDRPTFYGYTF,TGCGCCAGCAGCCGTACCGACAGGCCAACCTTTTATGGCTACACCTTC
TRBD1,TRBV4-1,TRBJ1-6,.,CASSFRGQDNSPLHF,TGCGCCAGCAGCTTTAGAGGACAGGATAATTCACCCCTCCACTTT
.,TRBV7-2,TRBJ1-1,.,CASSFAGNTEAFF,TGTGCCAGCAGCTTCGCGGGGAACACTGAAGCTTTCTTT
TRBD2,TRBV4-3,TRBJ2-1,few,CASSQDSSGGARNEQFF,TGCGCCAGCAGCCAAGATAGTAGCGGGGGGGCTCGGAATGAGCAGTTCTTC
.,TRBV4-1,TRBJ2-2,.,CASSQGTFLRQTGELFF,TGCGCCAGCAGCCAAGGTACCTTTTTGAGACAAACCGGGGAGCTGTTTTTT
.,TRBV6-4,TRBJ1-1,.,CASSDREDTEAFF,TGTGCCAGCAGTGACAGGGAGGACACTGAAGCTTTCTTT
.,TRBV6-1,TRBJ2-3,.,CASSVSIAEGTDMQYF,TGTGCCAGCAGTGTTTCGATAGCGGAGGGCACAGATATGCAGTATTTT
.,TRBV5-6,TRBJ1-2,.,CASSLSRREHGYTF,TGTGCCAGCAGCTTAAGTAGGAGGGAGCATGGCTACACCTTC
.,TRBV14,TRBJ2-1,.,CASSPIRYNEQFF,TGTGCCAGCAGCCCCATACGGTACAATGAGCAGTTCTTC
.,TRBV5-6,TRBJ1-1,few,CASSLVSGLNTEAFF,TGTGCCAGCAGCTTGGTATCAGGGCTGAACACTGAAGCTTTCTTT
TRBD1,TRBV5-4,TRBJ1-1,.,CASSSGQGLNTEAFF,TGTGCCAGCAGCTCCGGACAGGGCCTTAACACTGAAGCTTTCTTT
TRBD2,TRBV16,TRBJ2-1,.,CASSPPTSVSYNEQFF,TGTGCCAGCAGCCCACCGACTAGCGTCTCCTACAATGAGCAGTTCTTC
TRBD2,TRBV7-2,TRBJ2-4,.,CASTSGGSKNIQYF,TGTGCCAGCACTAGCGGGGGTTCCAAAAACATTCAGTACTTC
.,TRBV2,TRBJ1-5,.,CASNQNRENQPQHF,TGTGCCAGCAACCAAAACAGGGAGAATCAGCCCCAGCATTTT
.,TRBV5-8,TRBJ1-6,.,CASRQRTVNSPLHF,TGTGCCAGCAGACAGCGGACAGTCAATTCACCCCTCCACTTT
TRBD2,TRBV4-1,TRBJ2-3,.,CASRQTGTTYTDTQYF,TGCGCCAGCAGGCAAACCGGGACTACCTACACAGATACGCAGTATTTT
TRBD1,TRBV7-7,TRBJ2-1,.,CASSHPGQGNEQFF,TGTGCCAGCAGCCATCCGGGACAGGGCAATGAGCAGTTCTTC
.,TRBV30,TRBJ1-3,few,CAWGYRKGGSGNTIYF,TGTGCCTGGGGTTACAGGAAGGGAGGCTCTGGAAACACCATATATTTT
.,TRBV6-5,TRBJ1-6,few,CASSYSPGNSPLHF,TGTGCCAGCAGTTACTCTCCAGGCAATTCACCCCTCCACTTT
.,TRBV7-8,TRBJ1-1,once,CASSSRVQTEAFF,TGTGCCAGCAGCAGCAGGGTGCAAACTGAAGCTTTCTTT
.,TRBV6-5,TRBJ2-5,.,CASSSWDTPTKQYF,TGTGCCAGCAGTTCATGGGACACTCCTACGAAGCAGTACTTC
TRBD2,TRBV2,TRBJ2-5,.,CARGLAGVETQYF,TGTGCCAGGGGACTAGCGGGGGTGGAGACCCAGTACTTC
.,TRBV6-5,TRBJ2-1,.,CASSGLATTYNEQFF,TGTGCCAGCAGCGGGCTAGCGACCACCTACAATGAGCAGTTCTTC
TRBD1,TRBV4-1,TRBJ2-5,.,CASSHRQGEGETQYF,TGCGCCAGCAGCCACCGACAGGGGGAGGGAGAGACCCAGTACTTC
.,TRBV7-9,TRBJ1-6,.,CASSPGRVNSPLHF,TGTGCCAGCTCACCCGGCAGGGTTAATTCACCCCTCCACTTT
TRBD2,TRBV28,TRBJ2-1,once,CASSLLSSGGFGYNEQFF,TGTGCCAGCAGTTTATTGAGTAGCGGGGGTTTCGGGTACAATGAGCAGTTCTTC
.,TRBV19,TRBJ2-3,.,CASSIRRGDTQYF,TGTGCCAGTAGTATTCGCCGGGGTGATACGCAGTATTTT
TRBD1,TRBV6-5,TRBJ2-2,.,CASSWDRGLSGELFF,TGTGCCAGCAGTTGGGACAGGGGGCTGTCCGGGGAGCTGTTTTTT